What follows is one TCR beta chain and its context. Its antigen remains unidentified. V gave up 6 bases and J gave up 14 bases; unmatched junction bases: 16. Germline CDR1 is SEHNR and CDR2 is FQNEAQ (reference sequence). The CDR3 has 14 amino acids. The sample belongs to a study of graft-versus-host responses after intestinal transplantation. About the research overall: Multivisceral, liver-intestinal, or isolated intestinal transplants were given to recipients.

The assay was immunoSEQ multiplex PCR, and TCRdb's table has in-frame clones only and misses some. The data contain over 90,000 clones, under 95% of them singletons. Regarding the study as a whole: Graft-donor T cell macrochimerism coincided with high graft-versus-host to host-versus-graft clonal ratios in allografts. Recipient marrow showed GvH clones, some seen first in ileum or blood.

This clonotype was sampled from a human donor who received an intestinal transplant. Here the sequenced sample was unstimulated CD8+ T cells sorted from spleen or lymph node cells, taken before intestinal transplant. V and J are TRBV7-9 and TRBJ2-1; TRBD2 matches at 7 bases. CDR3 sequence (DNA): TGTGCCAGCAGGGCAACTACGGCGGGGGTAGCGAAGTTCTTC. This codes for CASRATTAGVAKFF.